One and the same sample provided the 16 T cell receptor beta chains below, sequenced in a study of post-analysis software for immune sequencing data. Prepared TCR beta cDNA libraries contained unique molecular identifiers. MiXCR, applied by TCRdb to the PCR reads, yields one record per CDR3 protein. The sample consists of 400,000 to 500,000 distinct CDR3 sequences, roughly 38% of them appearing once. Overall study results and limits: The study found TRBV5-6, TRBV5-1 and TRBV20-1 among about five TRBV segments more frequent in patients than controls.

Their recognized antigens are unknown. The specimen was blood. The receptors were gathered from a girl aged 2-10 years with multiple sclerosis.

V gene TRBV5-1 combines with J gene TRBJ1-6; 9 nucleotides line up with TRBD1. The CDR3 is 15 amino acids. Germline CDR1 is SGHRS and CDR2 is YFSETQ. V was clipped by 3 bases and J by 9 bases; unmatched bases: 7. The CDR3 nucleotides are TGCGCCAGCAGCTCGGGACAGGGTTCAACTTCACCCCTCCACTTT. Translating it yields CASSSGQGSTSPLHF.

The V call is TRBV28, the J call TRBJ1-5; D perhaps matches TRBD1 (5 bases). Germline V gene sequence: CDR1 MDHEN, CDR2 SYDVKM. V shed 3 bases and J shed 4 bases, with 13 bases lying between them. The CDR3 length is 15 residues. The CDR3 loop reads CASSLAQGQNQPQHF. In nucleotides, the CDR3 is TGTGCCAGCAGTTTGGCGCAGGGCCAAAATCAGCCCCAGCATTTT.

The table lists this clonotype with a few counts. The chain carries TRBV12-3 or TRBV12-4 and TRBJ1-2; a possible D gene is TRBD1 (5 bases). The CDR3 contains 14 residues. V shed 3 bases and J shed 4 bases, with 12 bases lying between them. The CDR3 spells CASSFINQGYGYTF. The CDR3 bases are TGTGCCAGCAGTTTTATAAATCAGGGCTATGGCTACACCTTC.

This clonotype was found a few times. This chain connects TRBV28 to TRBJ1-1; no clear D. Germline loops: CDR1 MDHEN, CDR2 SYDVKM. V lost 1 base and J lost 11, with 11 bases in between. The CDR3 runs to 12 residues. CDR3 DNA sequence: TGTGCCAGCAGTTTATCTCTCCCTCCTGCTTTCTTT. This encodes CASSLSLPPAFF.

This clonotype was seen once. The J gene is TRBJ2-5, the V gene TRBV6-6; D possibly corresponds to TRBD2 (5 bases). Trimming took off 0 bases at V and 5 bases at J, with 10 bases between the two ends. Germline values: CDR1 MNHNY, CDR2 SVGAGI (reference sequence). The CDR3 extends over 14 amino acids. CDR3 sequence reads: CASSYSRAMETQYF. The DNA of the CDR3 is TGTGCCAGCAGTTACTCGAGGGCGATGGAGACCCAGTACTTC.

This clonotype occurred a few times. The chain is built from TRBV12-3 or TRBV12-4 and TRBJ1-2; 7 bases are a match to TRBD1. The junction had 3 bases not matched to a gene; V was cut back by 4 bases and J by 7 bases. The CDR3 is made up of 12 amino acids. The CDR3 spells CASSSYRGGYTF. The CDR3 coding sequence is TGTGCCAGCAGTTCATACAGGGGTGGCTACACCTTC.

This clonotype has a handful of counts. J is TRBJ1-1 and V is TRBV3-1; a weak D match, TRBD1 (6 bases). V was cut by 2 bases and J by 5 bases, with 12 bases left in between. The CDR3 has 14 amino acids. CDR1 LGHDT and CDR2 YNNKEL come from the germline V gene (reference sequence). The CDR3 spells CASSQNQGLTEAFF. The CDR3 DNA reads TGTGCCAGCAGCCAAAACCAGGGGCTAACTGAAGCTTTCTTT.

As to this clonotype: One junction end disagrees with the germline gene, perhaps due to a read error. The chain combines TRBV7-2 with TRBJ2-7, with no clear D. Germline V gene lookup returns CDR1 SGHTA and CDR2 FQGNSA. This CDR3 is built from 11 residues. The CDR3 nucleotides are TGTGCCAGCAGCTTCGACCTTCCTTTGAACTTC. Its protein is CASSFDLPLNF.

Only a few counts were recorded for this clonotype. The chain carries TRBV11-3 and TRBJ2-1; TRBD2 is a possible D gene (6 bases). Per the germline V gene, CDR1 is SGHNT and CDR2 is YENEEA. The V and J ends lost 4 bases and 9 bases respectively, with 16 bases between them. The CDR3 sequence is 14 residues long. This CDR3 reads CASSSTTFSGEQFF. For the CDR3, the DNA is TGTGCCAGCAGCTCTACAACTTTTAGCGGTGAGCAGTTCTTC. The full variable domain, rest sourced from reference TRBV11-3 and TRBJ2-1, is EAGVVQSPRYKIIEKKQPVAFWCNPISGHNTLYWYLQNLGQGPELLIRYENEEAVDDSQLPKDRFSAERLKGVDSTLKIQPAELGDSAVYLCASSSTTFSGEQFFGPGTRLTVL.

This rearrangement joins TRBV15 to TRBJ2-3; 9 bases match TRBD1. The germline V gene has CDR1 LNHNV and CDR2 YYDKDF (reference sequence). Trimming at V came to 3 bases and at J to 6 bases, leaving 7 bases not matched to a gene. This CDR3 contains 15 residues. CDR3 region: CATSRPWTGVDTQYF. The DNA of the CDR3 is TGTGCCACCAGCAGGCCCTGGACAGGGGTGGATACGCAGTATTTT.

This clonotype was recorded a few times. This chain links TRBV7-9 with TRBJ1-2; no clear D gene. The CDR3 contains 14 residues. Per the germline V gene, CDR1 is SEHNR and CDR2 is FQNEAQ (reference sequence). Trimming removed 0 bases at V and 6 bases at J, with 11 bases between. CDR3 in amino acids: CASSLAGFRHGYTF. CDR3 in DNA: TGTGCCAGCAGCTTAGCCGGGTTTCGACATGGCTACACCTTC.

The chain has TRBV7-6 and TRBJ2-6; maybe TRBD1 (6 bases). From germline, CDR1 is SGHVS and CDR2 FNYEAQ. This CDR3 comprises 20 residues. V gave up 1 base and J gave up 4 bases, with 23 bases separating them. The CDR3 DNA reads TGTGCCAGCAGCTTAGGGGGGCAGCCGCCTCCCATGACCGGGGCCAACGTCCTGACTTTC. This gives the protein CASSLGGQPPPMTGANVLTF.

The chain employs TRBV28 and TRBJ2-5; 9 nucleotides line up with TRBD2. This CDR3 has 14 residues. V shed 10 bases, J shed 7 bases, and the junction held 13 bases outside the gene matches. From germline, CDR1 is MDHEN and CDR2 SYDVKM. The CDR3 region is CATRLADLKGTQYF. The CDR3 DNA reads TGTGCCACCCGACTAGCGGACCTTAAAGGGACCCAGTACTTC.

This clonotype was recorded many times. The chain combines TRBV20-1 with TRBJ2-7; D is unresolved. This CDR3 contains 12 residues. CDR1 and CDR2 from the germline V gene are DFQATT and SNEGSKA (reference sequence). Trimming pared 5 bases from V and 1 base from J, leaving 9 bases between. CDR3 DNA sequence: TGCAGTGCTCCCGACCGTTCCTACGAGCAGTACTTC. This gives the protein CSAPDRSYEQYF.

The rearrangement links TRBV10-3 to TRBJ2-7; D call uncertain. V lost 3 bases and J lost 5, with 8 bases in between. Germline values: CDR1 ENHRY, CDR2 SYGVKD. This CDR3 contains 12 residues. The CDR3 protein is CAISDLRNEQYF. Here the CDR3 DNA reads TGTGCCATCAGTGACCTTAGGAACGAGCAGTACTTC.

The chain uses TRBV15 and TRBJ2-7; 11 bases fit TRBD2. The CDR3 is 15 residues long. The germline V gene encodes CDR1 LNHNV and CDR2 YYDKDF (reference sequence). The ends lost 0 bases at V and 5 bases at J; junction bases unmatched: 3. The chain's CDR3 is CATSRDRTSGHEQYF. The DNA of the CDR3 is TGTGCCACCAGCAGAGACCGGACTAGCGGGCACGAGCAGTACTTC.